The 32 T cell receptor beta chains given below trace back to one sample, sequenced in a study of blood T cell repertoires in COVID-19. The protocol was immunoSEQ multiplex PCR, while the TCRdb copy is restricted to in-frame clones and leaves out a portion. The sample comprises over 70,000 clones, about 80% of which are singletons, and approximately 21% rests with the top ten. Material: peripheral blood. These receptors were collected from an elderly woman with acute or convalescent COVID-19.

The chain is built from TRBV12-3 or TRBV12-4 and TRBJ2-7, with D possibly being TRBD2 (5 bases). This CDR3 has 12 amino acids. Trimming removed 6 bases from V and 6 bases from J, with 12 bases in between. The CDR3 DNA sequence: TGTGCCAGCAGCCAAACTAGTCGCGAGCAGTACTTC. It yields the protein CASSQTSREQYF.

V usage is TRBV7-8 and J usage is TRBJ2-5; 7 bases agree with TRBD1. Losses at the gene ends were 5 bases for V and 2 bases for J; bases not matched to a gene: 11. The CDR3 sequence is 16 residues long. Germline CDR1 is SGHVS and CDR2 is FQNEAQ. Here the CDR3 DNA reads TGTGCCAGCAGCCTAAGACAGGGCCGCGGACAAGAGACCCAGTACTTC. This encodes CASSLRQGRGQETQYF.

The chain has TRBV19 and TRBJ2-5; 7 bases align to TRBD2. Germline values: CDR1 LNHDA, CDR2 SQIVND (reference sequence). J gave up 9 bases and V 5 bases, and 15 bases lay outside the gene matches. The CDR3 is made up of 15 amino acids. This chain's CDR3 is CASSRGRGLSGSQYF. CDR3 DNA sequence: TGTGCCAGTAGTCGAGGGAGGGGCCTGTCAGGGTCCCAGTACTTC.

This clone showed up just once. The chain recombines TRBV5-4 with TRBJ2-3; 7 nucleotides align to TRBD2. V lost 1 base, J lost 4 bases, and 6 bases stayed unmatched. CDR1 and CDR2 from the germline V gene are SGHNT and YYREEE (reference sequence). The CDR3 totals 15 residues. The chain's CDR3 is CASSLNGGSSDTQYF. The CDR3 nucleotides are TGTGCCAGCAGCTTGAACGGCGGGAGCTCAGATACGCAGTATTTT.

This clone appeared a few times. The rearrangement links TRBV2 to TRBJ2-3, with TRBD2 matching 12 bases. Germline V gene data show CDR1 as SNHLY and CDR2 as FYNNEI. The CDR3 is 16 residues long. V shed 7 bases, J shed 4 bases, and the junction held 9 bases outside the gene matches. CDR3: CASTRLAGVGADTQYF. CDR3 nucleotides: TGTGCCAGCACAAGACTAGCGGGGGTAGGGGCAGATACGCAGTATTTT.

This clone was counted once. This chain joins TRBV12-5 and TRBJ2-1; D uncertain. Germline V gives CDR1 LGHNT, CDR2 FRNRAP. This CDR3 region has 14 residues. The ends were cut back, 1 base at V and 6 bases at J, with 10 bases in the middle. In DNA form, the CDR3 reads TGTGCTAGTGGTTTGGCCCCCTCCGGCAATGAGCAGTTCTTC. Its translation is CASGLAPSGNEQFF.

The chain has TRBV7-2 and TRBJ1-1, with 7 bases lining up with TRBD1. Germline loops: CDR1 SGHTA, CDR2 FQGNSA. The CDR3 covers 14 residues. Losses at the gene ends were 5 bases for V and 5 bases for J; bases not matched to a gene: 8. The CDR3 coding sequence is TGTGCCAGCAGCACCGACAGGGCTAGGACTGAAGCTTTCTTT. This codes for CASSTDRARTEAFF.

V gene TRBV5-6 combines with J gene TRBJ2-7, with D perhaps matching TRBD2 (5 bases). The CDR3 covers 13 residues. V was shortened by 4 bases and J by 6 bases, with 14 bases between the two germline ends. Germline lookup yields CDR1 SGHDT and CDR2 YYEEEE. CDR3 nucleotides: TGTGCCAGCAGCCCCCCGGGGAGTGTCGAGCAGTACTTC. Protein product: CASSPPGSVEQYF.

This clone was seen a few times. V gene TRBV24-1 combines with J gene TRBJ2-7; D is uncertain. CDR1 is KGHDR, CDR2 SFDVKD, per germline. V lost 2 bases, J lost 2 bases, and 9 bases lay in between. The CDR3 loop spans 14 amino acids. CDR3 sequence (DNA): TGTGCCACCAGTGATTCGAACACCCCCTACGAGCAGTACTTC. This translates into CATSDSNTPYEQYF.

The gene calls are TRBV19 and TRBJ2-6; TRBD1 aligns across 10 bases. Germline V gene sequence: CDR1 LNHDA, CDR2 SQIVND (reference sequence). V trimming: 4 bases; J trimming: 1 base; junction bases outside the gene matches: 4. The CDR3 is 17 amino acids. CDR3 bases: TGTGCCAGTAGTAAGGGACAGGGGTCTTCTGGGGCCAACGTCCTGACTTTC. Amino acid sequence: CASSKGQGSSGANVLTF. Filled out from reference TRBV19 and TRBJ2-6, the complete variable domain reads DGGITQSPKYLFRKEGQNVTLSCEQNLNHDAMYWYRQDPGQGLRLIYYSQIVNDFQKGDIAEGYSVSREKKESFPLTVTSAQKNPTAFYLCASSKGQGSSGANVLTFGAGSRLTVL.

This CDR3 reads CASTGLSDRGDEQYF. The CDR3 nucleotides are TGTGCCAGCACCGGATTGTCGGACAGGGGAGACGAGCAGTACTTC. The genes are TRBV6-5 and TRBJ2-7; TRBD1 matches 9 bases. The CDR3 covers 15 residues. CDR1 MNHEY and CDR2 SVGAGI come from the germline V gene. The ends lost 7 bases at V and 5 bases at J; junction bases unmatched: 12.

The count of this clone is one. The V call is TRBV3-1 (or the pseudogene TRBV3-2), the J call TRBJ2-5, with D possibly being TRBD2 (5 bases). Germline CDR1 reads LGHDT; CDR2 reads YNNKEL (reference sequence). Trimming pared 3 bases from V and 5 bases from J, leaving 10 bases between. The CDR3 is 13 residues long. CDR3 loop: CASSQLAQETQYF. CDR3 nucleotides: TGTGCCAGCAGCCAGCTAGCCCAGGAGACCCAGTACTTC.

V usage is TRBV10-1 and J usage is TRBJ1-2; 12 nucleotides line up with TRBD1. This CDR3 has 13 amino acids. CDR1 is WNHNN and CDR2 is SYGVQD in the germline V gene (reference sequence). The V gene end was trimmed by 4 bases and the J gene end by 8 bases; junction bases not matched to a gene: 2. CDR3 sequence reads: CASSGDRGQGYTF. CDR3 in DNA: TGCGCCAGCAGTGGGGACAGGGGGCAAGGCTACACCTTC.

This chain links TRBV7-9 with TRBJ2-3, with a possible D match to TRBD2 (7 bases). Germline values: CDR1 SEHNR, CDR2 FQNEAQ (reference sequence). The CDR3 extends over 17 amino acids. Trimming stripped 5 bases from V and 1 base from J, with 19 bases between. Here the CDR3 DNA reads TGTGCCAGCAGCCCCTCCCTCGGGGGGCTGCGCACAGATACGCAGTATTTT. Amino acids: CASSPSLGGLRTDTQYF.

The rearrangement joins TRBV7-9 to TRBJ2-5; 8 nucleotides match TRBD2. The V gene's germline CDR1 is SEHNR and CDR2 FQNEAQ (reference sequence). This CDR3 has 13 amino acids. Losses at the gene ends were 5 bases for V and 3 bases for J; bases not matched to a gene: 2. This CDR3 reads CASSAGLEETQYF. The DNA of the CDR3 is TGTGCCAGCAGCGCGGGACTAGAAGAGACCCAGTACTTC.

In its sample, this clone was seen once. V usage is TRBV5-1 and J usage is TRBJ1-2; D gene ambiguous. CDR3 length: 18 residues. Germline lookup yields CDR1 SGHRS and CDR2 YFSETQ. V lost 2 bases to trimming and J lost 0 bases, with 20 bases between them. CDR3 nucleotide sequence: TGCGCCAGCAGCTTCGCGGGGAATCTGTACATATCTAACTATGGCTACACCTTC. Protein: CASSFAGNLYISNYGYTF.

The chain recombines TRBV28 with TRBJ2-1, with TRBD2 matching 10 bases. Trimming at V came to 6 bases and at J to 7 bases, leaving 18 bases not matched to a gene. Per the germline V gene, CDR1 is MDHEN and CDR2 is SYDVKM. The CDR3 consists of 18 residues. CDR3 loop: CASRSTSGPITRGNEQFF. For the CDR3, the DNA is TGTGCCAGCAGGTCGACTAGCGGGCCTATAACGCGGGGAAATGAGCAGTTCTTC.

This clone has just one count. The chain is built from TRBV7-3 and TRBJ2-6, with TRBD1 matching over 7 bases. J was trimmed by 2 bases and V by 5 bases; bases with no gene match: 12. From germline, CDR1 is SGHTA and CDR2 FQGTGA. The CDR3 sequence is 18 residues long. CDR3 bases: TGTGCCAGCAGCCAAAAGGGACAGTGGCCCGCTGGGGCCAACGTCCTGACTTTC. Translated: CASSQKGQWPAGANVLTF.

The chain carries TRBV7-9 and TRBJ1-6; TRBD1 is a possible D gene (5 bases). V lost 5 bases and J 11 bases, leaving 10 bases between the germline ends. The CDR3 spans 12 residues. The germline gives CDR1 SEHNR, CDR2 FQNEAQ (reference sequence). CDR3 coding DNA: TGTGCCAGCAGCCCCCGGGGGGCACCCCTCCACTTT. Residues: CASSPRGAPLHF.

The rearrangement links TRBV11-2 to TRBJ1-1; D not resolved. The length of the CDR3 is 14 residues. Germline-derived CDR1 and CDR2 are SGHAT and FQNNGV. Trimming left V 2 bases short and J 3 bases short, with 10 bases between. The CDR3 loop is CASSLSASYTEAFF. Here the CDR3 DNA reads TGTGCCAGCAGCTTATCCGCTAGCTACACTGAAGCTTTCTTT.

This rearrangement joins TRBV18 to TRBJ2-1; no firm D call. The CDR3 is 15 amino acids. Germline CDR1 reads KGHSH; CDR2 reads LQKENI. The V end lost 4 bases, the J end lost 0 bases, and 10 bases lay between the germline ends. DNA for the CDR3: TGTGCCAGCTCACTCGCGGTTAGCTCCTACAATGAGCAGTTCTTC. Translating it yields CASSLAVSSYNEQFF. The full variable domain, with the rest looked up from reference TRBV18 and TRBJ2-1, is NAGVMQNPRHLVRRRGQEARLRCSPMKGHSHVYWYRQLPEEGLKFMVYLQKENIIDESGMPKERFSAEFPKEGPSILRIQQVVRGDSAAYFCASSLAVSSYNEQFFGPGTRLTVL.

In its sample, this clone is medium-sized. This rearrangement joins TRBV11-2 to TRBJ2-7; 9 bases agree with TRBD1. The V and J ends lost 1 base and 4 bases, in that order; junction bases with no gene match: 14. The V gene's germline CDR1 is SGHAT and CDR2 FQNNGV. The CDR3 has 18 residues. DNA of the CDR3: TGTGCCAGCAGCTTAGTGGCGGGTTTCGGGACAGGGAGGTACGAGCAGTACTTC. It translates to CASSLVAGFGTGRYEQYF.

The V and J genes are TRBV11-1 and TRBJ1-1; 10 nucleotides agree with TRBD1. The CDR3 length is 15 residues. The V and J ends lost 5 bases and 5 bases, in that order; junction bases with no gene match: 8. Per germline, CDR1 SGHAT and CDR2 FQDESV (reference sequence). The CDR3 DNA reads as TGTGCCAGCAGCCCCCGGGACAGGGGAGAGACTGAAGCTTTCTTT. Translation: CASSPRDRGETEAFF.

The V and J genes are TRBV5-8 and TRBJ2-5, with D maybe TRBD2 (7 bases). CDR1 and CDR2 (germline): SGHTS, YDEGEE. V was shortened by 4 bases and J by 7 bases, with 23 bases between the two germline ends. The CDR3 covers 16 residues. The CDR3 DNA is TGTGCCAGCAGCCCCCCCCGGACTAGGGGGACTGGGACCCAGTACTTC. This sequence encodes CASSPPRTRGTGTQYF.

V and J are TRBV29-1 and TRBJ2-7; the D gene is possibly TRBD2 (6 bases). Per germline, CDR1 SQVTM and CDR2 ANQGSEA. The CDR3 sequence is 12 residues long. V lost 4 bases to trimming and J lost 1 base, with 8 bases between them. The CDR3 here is CSVVEGSYEQYF. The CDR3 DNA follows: TGCAGCGTTGTGGAGGGGTCCTACGAGCAGTACTTC.

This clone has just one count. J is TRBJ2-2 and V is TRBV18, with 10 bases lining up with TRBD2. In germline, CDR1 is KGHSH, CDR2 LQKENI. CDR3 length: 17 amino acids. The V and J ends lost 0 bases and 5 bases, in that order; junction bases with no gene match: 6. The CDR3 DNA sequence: TGTGCCAGCTCACCACCGGGGCTAGCGGGAGTAACCGGGGAGCTGTTTTTT. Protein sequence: CASSPPGLAGVTGELFF.

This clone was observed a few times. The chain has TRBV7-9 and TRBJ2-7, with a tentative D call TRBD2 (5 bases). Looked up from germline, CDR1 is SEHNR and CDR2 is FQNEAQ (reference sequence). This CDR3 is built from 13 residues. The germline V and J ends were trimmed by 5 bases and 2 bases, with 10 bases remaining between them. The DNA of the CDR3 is TGTGCCAGCAGCCTGGACTTCGCCTACGAGCAGTACTTC. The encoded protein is CASSLDFAYEQYF.

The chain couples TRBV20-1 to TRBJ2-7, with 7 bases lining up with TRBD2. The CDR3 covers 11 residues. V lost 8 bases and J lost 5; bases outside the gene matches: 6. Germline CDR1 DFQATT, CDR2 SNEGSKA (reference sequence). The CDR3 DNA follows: TGCAGTACTAAAGCGGGACACGAGCAGTACTTC. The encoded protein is CSTKAGHEQYF.

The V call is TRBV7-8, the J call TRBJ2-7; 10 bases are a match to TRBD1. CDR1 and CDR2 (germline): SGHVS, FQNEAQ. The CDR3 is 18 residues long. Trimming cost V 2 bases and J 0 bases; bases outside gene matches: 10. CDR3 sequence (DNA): TGTGCCAGCAGCTTAAATGGTGGGACAGGGGTCCGCTCCTACGAGCAGTACTTC. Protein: CASSLNGGTGVRSYEQYF.

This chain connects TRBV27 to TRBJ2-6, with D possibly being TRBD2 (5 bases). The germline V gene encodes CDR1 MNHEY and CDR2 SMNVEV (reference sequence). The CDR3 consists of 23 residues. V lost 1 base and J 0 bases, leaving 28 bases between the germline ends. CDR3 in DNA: TGTGCCAGCAGTTTATTCCCTCCAACATCTAGCCACCGCGTCTTCTCTGGGGCCAACGTCCTGACTTTC. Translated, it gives CASSLFPPTSSHRVFSGANVLTF.

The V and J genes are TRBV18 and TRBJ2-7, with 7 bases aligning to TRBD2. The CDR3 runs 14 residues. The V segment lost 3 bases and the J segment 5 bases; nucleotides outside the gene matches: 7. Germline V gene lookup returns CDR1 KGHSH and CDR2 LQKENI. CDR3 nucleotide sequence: TGTGCCAGCTCACCCCGTGGAGGGACTAACGAGCAGTACTTC. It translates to CASSPRGGTNEQYF.

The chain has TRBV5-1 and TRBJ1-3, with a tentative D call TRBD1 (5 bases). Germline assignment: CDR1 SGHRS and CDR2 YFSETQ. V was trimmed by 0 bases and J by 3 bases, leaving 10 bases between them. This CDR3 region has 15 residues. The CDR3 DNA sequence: TGCGCCAGCAGCTTGGTTCCGGGGGGTGGAAACACCATATATTTT. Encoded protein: CASSLVPGGGNTIYF. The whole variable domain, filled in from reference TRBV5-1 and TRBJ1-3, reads KAGVTQTPRYLIKTRGQQVTLSCSPISGHRSVSWYQQTPGQGLQFLFEYFSETQRNKGNFPGRFSGRQFSNSRSEMNVSTLELGDSALYLCASSLVPGGGNTIYFGEGSWLTVV.